The 5 T cell receptor beta chains given below trace back to one sample, sequenced in a study of T cells in Graves' hyperthyroidism and ophthalmopathy. Amplified TCR beta CDR3 regions came from RNA transcripts. First-round RT-PCR of the TCR CDR3 relied on the HTBI primer set. MiXCR, applied by TCRdb to the multiplex PCR reads, yields one record per CDR3 protein. The profile shows about 570,000 distinct CDR3 sequences, about half of them singletons. Sequenced input: peripheral blood or thyroid tissue (not recorded which). These receptors originate from an adult woman with Graves' disease, either hyperthyroidism or ophthalmopathy (not recorded which).

This clonotype was found many times. This rearrangement joins TRBV11-2 to TRBJ2-7; D is perhaps TRBD1 or TRBD2 (5 bases each). This CDR3 has 14 amino acids. The ends were cut back, 5 bases at V and 6 bases at J, with 17 bases in the middle. CDR1 and CDR2 from the germline V gene are SGHAT and FQNNGV. The DNA for the CDR3 is TGTGCCAGCAGCGTCCTCAGGGAACGGGGCGAGCAGTACTTC. As protein: CASSVLRERGEQYF. Full variable domain (outside the CDR3, taken from reference TRBV11-2 and TRBJ2-7): EAGVAQSPRYKIIEKRQSVAFWCNPISGHATLYWYQQILGQGPKLLIQFQNNGVVDDSQLPKDRFSAERLKGVDSTLKIQPAKLEDSAVYLCASSVLRERGEQYFGPGTRLTVT.

The chain is built from TRBV5-1 and TRBJ1-2; a weak D match, TRBD1 (5 bases). CDR1 is SGHRS and CDR2 is YFSETQ in the germline V gene. The V end lost 4 bases, the J end lost 8 bases, and 24 bases lay between the germline ends. CDR3 length: 16 amino acids. CDR3 coding DNA: TGCGCCAGCAGCCCCAACACGTTGGGGAGCCGGGGCGGCTACACCTTC. Translating gives CASSPNTLGSRGGYTF.

The chain combines TRBV7-9 with TRBJ2-7, with 11 bases fitting TRBD2. Germline CDR1 SEHNR, CDR2 FQNEAQ (reference sequence). CDR3 length: 16 residues. V trimming: 5 bases; J trimming: 0 bases; junction bases outside the gene matches: 6. CDR3 region: CASSHLAGGISYEQYF. Written as DNA, the CDR3 is TGTGCCAGCAGCCATTTAGCGGGAGGGATCTCCTACGAGCAGTACTTC.

This clonotype was seen ten or more times. This rearrangement joins TRBV20-1 to TRBJ2-7, with TRBD2 identical over 10 bases. This CDR3 comprises 15 residues. Trimming cost V 5 bases and J 2 bases; bases outside gene matches: 9. Germline loops: CDR1 DFQATT, CDR2 SNEGSKA (reference sequence). The CDR3 bases are TGCAGTGCTCCCCCGGGGACTAGCGAAACCTACGAGCAGTACTTC. Translation gives CSAPPGTSETYEQYF.

This clonotype was picked up one time. This sequence joins TRBV7-2 and TRBJ2-5; 9 bases line up with TRBD2. Germline V gives CDR1 SGHTA, CDR2 FQGNSA. Trimming took 5 bases from V and 5 from J; bases not matched to a gene: 21. This CDR3 region has 19 residues. This CDR3 is CASSPPGLAGALKGETQYF. The CDR3 bases are TGTGCCAGCAGCCCACCCGGGTTAGCGGGGGCCCTTAAGGGGGAGACCCAGTACTTC.